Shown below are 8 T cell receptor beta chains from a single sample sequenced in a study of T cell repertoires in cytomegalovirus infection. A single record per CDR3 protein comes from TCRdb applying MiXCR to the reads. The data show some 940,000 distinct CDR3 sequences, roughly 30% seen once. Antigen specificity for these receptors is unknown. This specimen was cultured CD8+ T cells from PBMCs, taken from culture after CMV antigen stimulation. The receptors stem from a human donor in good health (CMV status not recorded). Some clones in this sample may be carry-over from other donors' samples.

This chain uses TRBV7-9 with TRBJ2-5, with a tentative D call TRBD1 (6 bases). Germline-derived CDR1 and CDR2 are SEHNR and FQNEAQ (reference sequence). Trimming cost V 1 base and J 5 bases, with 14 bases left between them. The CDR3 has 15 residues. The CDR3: CASSLVTTGRETQYF. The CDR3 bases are TGTGCCAGCAGCTTAGTCACTACAGGGCGGGAGACCCAGTACTTC.

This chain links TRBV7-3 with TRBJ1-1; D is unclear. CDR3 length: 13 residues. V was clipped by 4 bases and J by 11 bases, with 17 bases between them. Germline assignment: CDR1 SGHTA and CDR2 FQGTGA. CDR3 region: CASSSGVGWAAFF. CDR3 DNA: TGTGCCAGCAGCTCTGGGGTGGGGTGGGCGGCTTTCTTT.

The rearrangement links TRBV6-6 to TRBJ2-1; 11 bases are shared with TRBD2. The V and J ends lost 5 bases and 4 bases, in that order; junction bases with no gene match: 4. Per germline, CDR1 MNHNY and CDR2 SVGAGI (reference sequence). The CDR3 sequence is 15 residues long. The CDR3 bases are TGTGCCAGCAGTGTACTAGCGGGGGATTACAATGAGCAGTTCTTC. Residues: CASSVLAGDYNEQFF.

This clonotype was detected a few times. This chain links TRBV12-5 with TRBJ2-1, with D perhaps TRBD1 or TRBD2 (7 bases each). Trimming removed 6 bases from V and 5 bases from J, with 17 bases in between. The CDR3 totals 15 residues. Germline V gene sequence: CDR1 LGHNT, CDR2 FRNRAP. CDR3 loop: CASGLQGGGDNEQFF. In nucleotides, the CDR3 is TGTGCTAGTGGCCTTCAGGGGGGGGGCGACAATGAGCAGTTCTTC.

The CDR3 loop reads CASSLRGDSTDTQYF. The CDR3 DNA reads as TGTGCCAGCAGTCTCCGGGGGGATAGCACAGATACGCAGTATTTT. The chain recombines TRBV6-6 with TRBJ2-3; 7 bases fit TRBD2. CDR1 and CDR2 from the germline V gene are MNHNY and SVGAGI (reference sequence). J lost 0 bases, V lost 5 bases, and 5 bases had no gene match. The CDR3 consists of 15 residues.

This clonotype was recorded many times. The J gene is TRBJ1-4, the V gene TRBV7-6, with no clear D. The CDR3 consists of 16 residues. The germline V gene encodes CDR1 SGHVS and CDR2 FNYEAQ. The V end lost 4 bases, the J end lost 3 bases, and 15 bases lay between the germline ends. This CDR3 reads CASSSRPTGSNEKLFF. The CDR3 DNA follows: TGTGCCAGCAGCTCAAGACCGACGGGTTCTAATGAAAAACTGTTTTTT.

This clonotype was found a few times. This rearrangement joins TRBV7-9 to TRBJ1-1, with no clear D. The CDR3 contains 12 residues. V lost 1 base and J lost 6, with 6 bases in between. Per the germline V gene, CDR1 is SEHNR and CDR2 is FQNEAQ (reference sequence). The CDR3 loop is CASSLDGPEAFF. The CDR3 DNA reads TGTGCCAGCAGCTTAGATGGCCCTGAAGCTTTCTTT.

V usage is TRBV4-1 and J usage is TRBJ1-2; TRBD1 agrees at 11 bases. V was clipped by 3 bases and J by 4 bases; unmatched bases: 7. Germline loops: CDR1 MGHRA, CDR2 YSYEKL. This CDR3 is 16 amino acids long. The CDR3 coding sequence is TGCGCCAGCAGCCAGGTTAGGACAGGGGGCGTCTATGGCTACACCTTC. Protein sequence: CASSQVRTGGVYGYTF.